This passage covers 15 T cell receptor beta chains from one sample sequenced in a study of CD8 T cells in Susac syndrome. Random hexamers were used to reverse transcribe an amount of roughly 0.45 to 1 ug RNA. TCRdb processed the immunoSEQ multiplex PCR reads anew with MiXCR; each CDR3 protein has one entry. The sample lists roughly 190,000 distinct CDR3 sequences; around 95% were seen once. Sequenced material: CD4+ T cells from PBMCs. These receptors all come from a human donor with Susac syndrome.

The chain links TRBV29-1 to TRBJ1-2, with 11 bases matching TRBD1. V shed 7 bases, J shed 6 bases, and the junction held 4 bases outside the gene matches. The CDR3 contains 12 residues. Looked up from germline, CDR1 is SQVTM and CDR2 is ANQGSEA. The CDR3 DNA is TGCAGCGCCATGGGACAGGGGGATGGCTACACCTTC. It encodes CSAMGQGDGYTF.

The rearrangement uses TRBV7-9 and TRBJ1-2; 9 bases agree with TRBD1. After removal of 5 bases from V and 5 bases from J, the junction contained 12 bases not matched to a gene. The CDR3 is 16 residues long. Germline V gene data show CDR1 as SEHNR and CDR2 as FQNEAQ (reference sequence). CDR3 sequence reads: CASSLPTGTGSYGYTF. The CDR3 bases are TGTGCCAGCAGCCTACCAACCGGGACAGGGTCGTATGGCTACACCTTC.

This chain uses TRBV7-2 with TRBJ2-3; D might be TRBD1 or TRBD2, each matching 5 bases. Trimming took 4 bases from V and 7 from J, leaving 15 bases between them. The CDR3 sequence is 14 residues long. Germline V lookup: CDR1 SGHTA, CDR2 FQGNSA. This CDR3 is CASSSKRQDNTQYF. For the CDR3, the DNA is TGTGCCAGCAGCTCAAAGCGGCAGGACAATACGCAGTATTTT.

The chain has TRBV6-1 and TRBJ2-1; TRBD1 matches 8 bases. The germline gives CDR1 MNHNS, CDR2 SASEGT. V was pared by 7 bases and J by 6 bases, with 14 bases of the junction left unmatched. CDR3 length: 16 amino acids. The CDR3 reads CASKWELGTGLNEQFF. Here the CDR3 DNA reads TGTGCCAGCAAATGGGAACTCGGGACAGGCCTCAATGAGCAGTTCTTC.

In its sample, this clonotype was seen once. The chain carries TRBV3-1 and TRBJ1-1; D call uncertain. The CDR3 totals 14 residues. From germline, CDR1 is LGHDT and CDR2 YNNKEL (reference sequence). V lost 2 bases, J lost 1 base, and 8 bases lay in between. The CDR3 coding sequence is TGTGCCAGCAGCCAATTGGTCGAGAACACTGAAGCTTTCTTT. This encodes CASSQLVENTEAFF.

The genes are TRBV7-9 and TRBJ1-6; D gene uncertain. The V and J ends lost 0 bases and 7 bases respectively, with 10 bases between them. Germline lookup yields CDR1 SEHNR and CDR2 FQNEAQ (reference sequence). The CDR3 has 15 residues. The CDR3 DNA follows: TGTGCCAGCAGCTTAGCGGAGGGCTGGAATTCACCCCTCCACTTT. Translating gives CASSLAEGWNSPLHF.

The V call is TRBV20-1, the J call TRBJ2-1, with a weak D call TRBD1 (5 bases). Germline V lookup: CDR1 DFQATT, CDR2 SNEGSKA (reference sequence). The CDR3 contains 14 residues. Trimming cost V 3 bases and J 6 bases, with 15 bases left between them. Here the CDR3 DNA reads TGCAGTGCTAGGGGAAGGGGCAACTTCAATGAGCAGTTCTTC. Amino acids: CSARGRGNFNEQFF.

CDR3 sequence: CASRGTSSNNEQFF. The CDR3 DNA follows: TGTGCCAGCAGAGGGACTAGCTCTAACAATGAGCAGTTCTTC. This chain connects TRBV2 to TRBJ2-1, with 9 nucleotides matching TRBD2. The CDR3 length is 14 residues. Germline V CDR1 and CDR2: SNHLY, FYNNEI. The junction had 5 bases not matched to a gene; V was cut back by 6 bases and J by 5 bases.

This sequence joins TRBV12-3 or TRBV12-4 and TRBJ2-7, with D perhaps given as TRBD1 or TRBD2 (5 bases each). The CDR3 is 15 residues long. With 2 bases removed from V and 4 bases from J, the gap between germline ends came to 15 bases. DNA for the CDR3: TGTGCCAGCAGTTTATGGGACCTAAATTCGTACGAGCAGTACTTC. It codes for CASSLWDLNSYEQYF.

The V gene is TRBV20-1, the J gene TRBJ2-1; D gene unclear. Trimming took off 2 bases at V and 0 bases at J, with 5 bases between the two ends. This CDR3 spans 13 amino acids. In germline, CDR1 is DFQATT, CDR2 SNEGSKA (reference sequence). Here the CDR3 reads CSARFRSYNEQFF. The CDR3 region has the DNA TGCAGTGCTAGATTCCGCTCCTACAATGAGCAGTTCTTC.

The V call is TRBV5-1, the J call TRBJ2-2; D remains ambiguous. V was trimmed by 5 bases and J by 1 base, leaving 9 bases between them. The CDR3 runs to 14 residues. The V gene's germline CDR1 is SGHRS and CDR2 YFSETQ. The CDR3, as DNA: TGCGCCAGCAGTGTAGGGATGAACACCGGGGAGCTGTTTTTT. Protein product: CASSVGMNTGELFF.

This clonotype appeared once. The chain joins TRBV12-3 or TRBV12-4 to TRBJ2-7, with 12 bases aligning to TRBD2. CDR3 length: 15 amino acids. After removal of 6 bases from V and 1 base from J, the junction contained 4 bases not matched to a gene. Here the CDR3 DNA reads TGTGCCAGCAGCTCAACTAGCGGGGGGTCCTACGAGCAGTACTTC. It yields the protein CASSSTSGGSYEQYF.

V is TRBV11-3 and J is TRBJ2-1; D possibly uses TRBD1 or TRBD2 (6 bases each). The CDR3 has 15 amino acids. V was pared by 2 bases and J by 3 bases, with 11 bases between. Germline CDR1 is SGHNT and CDR2 is YENEEA. CDR3 in amino acids: CASSLRGDNYNEQFF. CDR3 DNA: TGTGCCAGCAGCTTAAGGGGGGATAACTACAATGAGCAGTTCTTC.

V is TRBV28 and J is TRBJ1-2; a possible D gene is TRBD1 (5 bases). Trimming removed 6 bases from V and 8 bases from J, with 16 bases in between. Germline V CDR1 and CDR2: MDHEN, SYDVKM. The length of the CDR3 is 13 residues. CDR3 bases: TGTGCCAGCAGAACTACAGGCTTCGAGGGCTACACCTTC. Protein: CASRTTGFEGYTF.

The gene calls are TRBV7-2 and TRBJ2-7, with D hard to call. Germline V lookup: CDR1 SGHTA, CDR2 FQGNSA. The germline V and J ends were trimmed by 3 bases and 7 bases, with 16 bases remaining between them. The CDR3 sequence is 14 residues long. CDR3 amino acids: CASSFDTYLREQYF. In DNA form, the CDR3 reads TGTGCCAGCAGCTTCGACACCTACCTACGGGAGCAGTACTTC.